This record covers a single T cell receptor beta chain. Antigen: not known. V was pared by 4 bases and J by 4 bases, with 10 bases between. This CDR3 contains 13 residues. Per the germline V gene, CDR1 is MGHRA and CDR2 is YSYEKL. Assay: immunoSEQ multiplex PCR; the TCRdb copy retains only in-frame clones and omits some. This sample has tens of thousands of clones, with nearly 90% found just once. The record originates from a study of OX40 agonist ivuxolimab in advanced cancers. Turning to the study itself: Partial responses occurred in three patients (one hepatocellular carcinoma, two cutaneous melanoma). Study-wide results and limits: With doses of 0.1 to 3.0 mg/kg, CD4+ and CD8+ blood T cells had undergone clonal expansion by week 6. People who partly responded at 0.1-3.0 mg/kg had some of the least clonal expansion seen.

Patients were ruled out by autoimmune disease history or systemic immunosuppression. Specimen: CD4+ or CD8+ T cells sorted from blood, collected in a trial of the OX40 agonist ivuxolimab. The receptor was derived from an adult with an advanced solid tumor such as melanoma, head and neck, liver or kidney cancer. This chain uses TRBV4-1 with TRBJ1-1; D remains unclear. The CDR3 reads CASSLMLSTEAFF. The CDR3 coding sequence is TGCGCCAGCAGCCTGATGCTGAGCACTGAAGCTTTCTTT.